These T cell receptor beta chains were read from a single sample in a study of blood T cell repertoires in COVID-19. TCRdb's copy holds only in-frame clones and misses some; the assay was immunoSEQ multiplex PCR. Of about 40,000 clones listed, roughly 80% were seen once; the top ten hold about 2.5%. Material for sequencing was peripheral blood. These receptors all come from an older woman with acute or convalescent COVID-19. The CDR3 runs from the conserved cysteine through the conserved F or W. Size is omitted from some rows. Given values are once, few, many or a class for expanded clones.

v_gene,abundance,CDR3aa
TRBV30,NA,CAWSSHGGQPQHF
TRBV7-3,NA,CASSLAGVADSYNEQFF
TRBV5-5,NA,CASSWEWGGGETQYF
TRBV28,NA,CASSTASEAFF
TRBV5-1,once,CASSWDPDRVSYNEQFF
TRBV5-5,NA,CASSLGTAGNTIYF
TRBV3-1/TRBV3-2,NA,CASSTRDRGRPGEKLFF
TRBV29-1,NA,CSVEDRQAHETQYF
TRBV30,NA,CAWSVTQGAGETQYF
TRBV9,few,CASSVKSGSTDTQYF
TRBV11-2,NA,CASSLGRQPNSPLHF
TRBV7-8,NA,CASSLATGGHEQYF
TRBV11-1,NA,CASSLMAGSYNEQFF
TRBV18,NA,CASSPSAEQFF
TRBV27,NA,CASSPGTGANQPQHF
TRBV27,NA,CASSSRTGNTEAFF
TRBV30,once,CAWDGGRMNEQFF
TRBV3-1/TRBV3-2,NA,CASSRGQGEGYGYTF
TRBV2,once,CASSELAGGHNEQFF
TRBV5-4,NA,CASSFLGVGNTIYF
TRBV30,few,CAWRLGGGFRTGELFF
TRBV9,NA,CASSNPRGGGETQYF
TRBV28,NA,CASSLTSGNLQTDTQYF
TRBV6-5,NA,CASSRLTGVVTEAFF
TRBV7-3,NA,CASSLTLGTTGDTQYF
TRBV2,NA,CASRRQSNSPLHF
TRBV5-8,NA,CASSPTAGGHTQYF
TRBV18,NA,CASSPRQSARGNQPQHF
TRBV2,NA,CASSRDHYGYTF
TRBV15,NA,CATSNRPQGFAEAFF
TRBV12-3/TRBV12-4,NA,CASSPRLNYEQYF
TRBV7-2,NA,CASSQRTGSNYGYTF
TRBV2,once,CASSEVGPQHF
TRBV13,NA,CASSFTGTQTQYF
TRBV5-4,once,CASSLGRVTYGEKLFF
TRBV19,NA,CASSGWTTYNEKLFF
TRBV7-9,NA,CASSSGLQETQYF
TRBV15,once,CATSRDRSRQGAVEQYF
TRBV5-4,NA,CASRRTGGEETQYF
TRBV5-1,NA,CASSSGRTSGGLSYNEQFF
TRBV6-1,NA,CASSEYHRLAGAYEQYF
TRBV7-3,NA,CASSETSGSVDEQFF
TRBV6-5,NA,CASIDRGEGKLFF
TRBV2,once,CASSDRDRDSAF
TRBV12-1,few,CASSLRPGSSYNEQFF
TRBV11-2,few,CASSPRTASVYGYTF
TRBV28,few,CASSLPGVLNEQFF
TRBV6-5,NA,CASSYFQTLNTEAFF
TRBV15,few,CATKLAGGQETQYF
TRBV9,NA,CASRRTGESTGELFF
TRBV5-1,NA,CASSLGSNRAGANYGYTF
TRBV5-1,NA,CASSSTSGSVHEQFF
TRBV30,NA,CAWSAGLNTEAFF
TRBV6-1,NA,CASSEYRVNQPQHF
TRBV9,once,CASSVQGAPNEKLFF
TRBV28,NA,CASSETGPKNIQYF
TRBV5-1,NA,CASSGWTGGAETQYF
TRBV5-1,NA,CASSSGTFSTDTQYF
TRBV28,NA,CASSSTGENYGYTF
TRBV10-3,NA,CAISESGGPNYGYTF